Below are 19 T cell receptor beta chains sequenced from a single sample in a study of blood T cell repertoires in COVID-19. Here immunoSEQ multiplex PCR was the method, and the copy in TCRdb shows in-frame clones only, minus some. The table shows around 220,000 clones, with 84% occurring only once. Specimen: PBMCs or T cells enriched from blood (not recorded which). The receptors stem from a woman aged 40 to 50 who had recovered from COVID-19.

The DNA of the CDR3 is TGTGCCAGCAGCTTGTTGTTTGCCGGGACAGGGGTCGGAGACACTGAAGCTTTCTTT. Residues: CASSLLFAGTGVGDTEAFF. J is TRBJ1-1 and V is TRBV5-5, with 10 nucleotides matching TRBD1. J was trimmed by 3 bases and V by 1 base; bases with no gene match: 15. There are 19 residues in the CDR3. Germline V gene lookup returns CDR1 SGHKS and CDR2 YYEKEE (reference sequence). The variable domain in full, with the rest retrieved from reference TRBV5-5 and TRBJ1-1, is DAGVTQSPTHLIKTRGQQVTLRCSPISGHKSVSWYQQVLGQGPQFIFQYYEKEERGRGNFPDRFSARQFPNYSSELNVNALLLGDSALYLCASSLLFAGTGVGDTEAFFGQGTRLTVV.

On this clone itself: This sample also contains other DNA sequences that code for the same CDR3. V usage is TRBV7-9 and J usage is TRBJ2-3; perhaps TRBD2 as D (6 bases). Germline CDR1 reads SEHNR; CDR2 reads FQNEAQ (reference sequence). CDR3 length: 14 residues. V lost 3 bases and J 0 bases, leaving 7 bases between the germline ends. The CDR3 sequence: CASSLEGSTDTQYF. The CDR3 region has the DNA TGTGCCAGCAGCTTGGAGGGCAGCACAGATACGCAGTATTTT.

This chain uses TRBV9 with TRBJ2-2; D may be TRBD2 (5 bases). The CDR3 consists of 14 residues. The V end was cut by 0 bases, the J end by 6 bases, with 9 bases between. Germline V gene lookup returns CDR1 SGDLS and CDR2 YYNGEE. The CDR3 loop reads CASSVGRISGELFF. Here the CDR3 DNA reads TGTGCCAGCAGCGTAGGGAGGATATCCGGGGAGCTGTTTTTT.

The chain recombines TRBV28 with TRBJ2-7; D uncertain. The CDR3 consists of 13 residues. Per the germline V gene, CDR1 is MDHEN and CDR2 is SYDVKM. V was cut by 1 base and J by 0 bases, with 4 bases left in between. This chain's CDR3 is CASSLYGSYEQYV. CDR3 coding DNA: TGTGCCAGCAGTTTATACGGCTCCTACGAGCAGTACGTC.

The genes are TRBV7-2 and TRBJ1-2, with D maybe TRBD1 (5 bases). Trimming pared 1 base from V and 8 bases from J, leaving 17 bases between. The germline gives CDR1 SGHTA, CDR2 FQGNSA. The CDR3 has 15 residues. CDR3 nucleotide sequence: TGTGCCAGCAGCTTAGGGGACCGTGACGGGGGAGGCTACACCTTC. Its translation: CASSLGDRDGGGYTF.

This chain uses TRBV7-9 with TRBJ1-2; 9 bases align to TRBD1. Trimming removed 5 bases from V and 6 bases from J; junction bases left unmatched: 10. This CDR3 is built from 15 residues. Germline V gene lookup returns CDR1 SEHNR and CDR2 FQNEAQ (reference sequence). Here the CDR3 DNA reads TGTGCCAGCAGCCGTACAGGGGGCGGCTTAAATGGCTACACCTTC. This sequence encodes CASSRTGGGLNGYTF.

The chain couples TRBV5-1 to TRBJ2-6; 8 nucleotides agree with TRBD1. The CDR3 runs to 16 residues. Per germline, CDR1 SGHRS and CDR2 YFSETQ. The J segment lost 3 bases and the V segment lost 4 bases, leaving 6 bases of the junction unmatched. The CDR3 coding sequence is TGCGCCAGCAGCCCCCAGGGGGCAGGTGGGGCCAACGTCCTGACTTTC. Its protein is CASSPQGAGGANVLTF.

This clone was recorded a few times. Other DNA sequences in the sample encode the same CDR3. The chain carries TRBV28 and TRBJ1-2, with 9 bases aligning to TRBD1. This CDR3 has 14 residues. Germline trimming cut 4 bases from V and 2 bases from J; bases unmatched to any gene: 2. Per germline, CDR1 MDHEN and CDR2 SYDVKM. This chain's CDR3 is CASSSDRGNYGYTF. The CDR3 nucleotides read TGTGCCAGCAGTTCGGACAGGGGAAACTATGGCTACACCTTC.

The chain recombines TRBV5-1 with TRBJ2-2; the match to TRBD1 covers 8 bases. CDR1 and CDR2 from the germline V gene are SGHRS and YFSETQ. The CDR3 sequence is 14 residues long. Unmatched junction bases numbered 4, after V lost 4 bases and J lost 5 bases. CDR3 sequence (DNA): TGCGCCAGCAGCGTGGGACAGGAGACCGGGGAGCTGTTTTTT. Encoded protein: CASSVGQETGELFF.

V gene TRBV7-9 combines with J gene TRBJ2-1; 7 bases fit TRBD1. The V gene end was trimmed by 1 base and the J gene end by 6 bases; junction bases not matched to a gene: 6. Per the germline V gene, CDR1 is SEHNR and CDR2 is FQNEAQ (reference sequence). The CDR3 contains 15 residues. CDR3 sequence: CASSLGTGLFNEQFF. CDR3 DNA sequence: TGTGCCAGCAGCTTAGGGACAGGCCTTTTCAATGAGCAGTTCTTC. Together with reference TRBV7-9 and TRBJ2-1, the CDR3 gives the full variable domain: DTGVSQNPRHKITKRGQNVTFRCDPISEHNRLYWYRQTLGQGPEFLTYFQNEAQLEKSRLLSDRFSAERPKGSFSTLEIQRTEQGDSAMYLCASSLGTGLFNEQFFGPGTRLTVL.

The chain's CDR3 is CASKLGASPFYGYTF. CDR3 coding DNA: TGTGCCAGCAAACTGGGGGCATCACCCTTCTATGGCTACACCTTC. The chain combines TRBV27 with TRBJ1-2, with a possible D match to TRBD1 (6 bases). This CDR3 is 15 amino acids long. Trimming removed 7 bases at V and 4 bases at J, with 19 bases between. Per germline, CDR1 MNHEY and CDR2 SMNVEV (reference sequence).

V usage is TRBV27 and J usage is TRBJ1-1, with TRBD1 as a possible D gene (6 bases). The ends were cut back, 2 bases at V and 2 bases at J, with 9 bases in the middle. This CDR3 region has 14 residues. Germline V gives CDR1 MNHEY, CDR2 SMNVEV (reference sequence). Here the CDR3 DNA reads TGTGCCAGCAGTTTAACAGGGAGAAACACTGAAGCTTTCTTT. Encoded protein: CASSLTGRNTEAFF.

The chain couples TRBV27 to TRBJ1-4; 7 bases match TRBD1. V lost 6 bases to trimming and J lost 7 bases; unmatched junction nucleotides: 5. This CDR3 is built from 13 residues. Germline V gene lookup returns CDR1 MNHEY and CDR2 SMNVEV (reference sequence). The CDR3, as DNA: TGTGCCAGCAGAGGACAGGCGGGTGAAAAACTGTTTTTT. Translated: CASRGQAGEKLFF.

The chain employs TRBV4-3 and TRBJ2-3; perhaps TRBD2 as D (6 bases). From germline, CDR1 is LGHNA and CDR2 YSLEER. This CDR3 is built from 15 residues. Trimming removed 4 bases from V and 2 bases from J, with 13 bases in between. The CDR3 is CASSPRASATDTQYF. The CDR3, as DNA: TGCGCCAGCAGCCCCCGGGCTAGCGCCACAGATACGCAGTATTTT.

V gene TRBV13 combines with J gene TRBJ2-7; D uncertain. There are 14 residues in the CDR3. Germline CDR1 and CDR2: PRHDT and FYEKMQ (reference sequence). V lost 0 bases and J lost 4, with 10 bases in between. The CDR3 DNA follows: TGTGCCAGCAGCTTAGGCCTGCGTCCATACGAGCAGTACTTC. Its protein product is CASSLGLRPYEQYF.

The chain has TRBV5-4 and TRBJ2-1, with 7 bases aligning to TRBD2. The CDR3 runs to 14 residues. The V gene end was trimmed by 7 bases and the J gene end by 3 bases; junction bases not matched to a gene: 7. From germline, CDR1 is SGHNT and CDR2 YYREEE (reference sequence). The DNA for the CDR3 is TGTGCCAGCCGAACCGGGACTAACTACAATGAGCAGTTCTTC. Amino acid sequence: CASRTGTNYNEQFF.

Note on this clone: The same CDR3 can be traced to other DNA sequences in this sample. The chain uses TRBV19 and TRBJ1-5; 10 bases fit TRBD1. J was trimmed by 8 bases and V by 2 bases; bases with no gene match: 6. The CDR3 contains 15 residues. CDR1 is LNHDA and CDR2 is SQIVND in the germline V gene (reference sequence). The CDR3 reads CASSIRDRGREPQHF. CDR3 sequence (DNA): TGTGCCAGTAGTATACGGGACAGGGGAAGGGAGCCCCAGCATTTT.

The chain recombines TRBV3-1 (or the pseudogene TRBV3-2) with TRBJ1-2, with 9 bases lining up with TRBD1. This CDR3 is 15 amino acids long. V lost 4 bases, J lost 6 bases, and 9 bases stayed unmatched. The germline gives CDR1 LGHDT, CDR2 YNNKEL (reference sequence). The CDR3 sequence: CASSRPGQGRDGYTF. The CDR3 coding sequence is TGTGCCAGCAGCCGCCCTGGACAGGGGAGGGATGGCTACACCTTC.

The chain is built from TRBV3-1 (or the pseudogene TRBV3-2) and TRBJ2-5; D is undetermined. Germline V gene data show CDR1 as LGHDT and CDR2 as YNNKEL (reference sequence). Trimming took off 3 bases at V and 1 base at J, with 9 bases between the two ends. This CDR3 spans 14 amino acids. CDR3 protein: CASSQGRPQETQYF. The CDR3 coding sequence is TGTGCCAGCAGCCAGGGCCGGCCCCAAGAGACCCAGTACTTC.